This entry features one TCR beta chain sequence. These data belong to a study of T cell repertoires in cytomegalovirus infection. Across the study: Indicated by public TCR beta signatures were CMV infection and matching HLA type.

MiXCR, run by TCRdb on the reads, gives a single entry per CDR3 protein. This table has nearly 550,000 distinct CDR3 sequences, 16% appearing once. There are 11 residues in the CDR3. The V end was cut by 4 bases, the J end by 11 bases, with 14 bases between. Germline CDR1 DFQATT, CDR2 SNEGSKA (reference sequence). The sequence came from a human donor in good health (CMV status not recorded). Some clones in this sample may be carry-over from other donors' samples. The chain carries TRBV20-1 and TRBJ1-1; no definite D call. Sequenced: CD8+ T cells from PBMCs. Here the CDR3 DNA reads TGCAGTGCTAAAGCTCTCACCTGGGCTTTCTTT. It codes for CSAKALTWAFF.